Each of the 21 T cell receptor beta chains below was sequenced from the same sample in a study of shared clonotypes between healthy human individuals (TCRdb year 2020). Library generation was performed with the immunoSEQ multiplex PCR assay. The source is immuneACCESS, and TCRdb retained only in-frame sequences with V and J called. Part of the clones is not carried over; for the studies checked, unresolved V genes explain less than half of this, and the remainder is unexplained. Across this sample there are about 960,000 clones, with 70% to 85% seen only once. The ten largest clones take up approximately 1.5% of the sample. Source material: memory CD4+ T cells sorted from blood. The cell subset or site label, as the study defines it: CD45RA-negative fraction. Receptor source: a man aged 18 to 30 in good health.

Turning to this clone: Other DNA sequences in this sample translate to the same CDR3. The V gene is TRBV10-1, the J gene TRBJ1-4; D call uncertain. Germline V gene sequence: CDR1 WNHNN, CDR2 SYGVQD (reference sequence). V was cut by 4 bases and J by 5 bases, with 8 bases left in between. This CDR3 is 13 amino acids long. The DNA of the CDR3 is TGCGCCAGCAGTGCTCAGTTAAATGAAAAACTGTTTTTT. Encoded protein: CASSAQLNEKLFF.

This clone was seen a handful of times. The chain employs TRBV18 and TRBJ1-6, with D perhaps TRBD1 (6 bases). The length of the CDR3 is 16 residues. Germline CDR1 reads KGHSH; CDR2 reads LQKENI. V was cut by 0 bases and J by 3 bases, with 9 bases left in between. The CDR3 loop reads CASSPPNRVYNSPLHF. DNA of the CDR3: TGTGCCAGCTCACCACCTAACAGGGTCTATAATTCACCCCTCCACTTT.

This sequence joins TRBV7-9 and TRBJ1-4, with D maybe TRBD1 (5 bases). The CDR3 has 15 residues. Germline V CDR1 and CDR2: SEHNR, FQNEAQ (reference sequence). Trimming took off 1 base at V and 6 bases at J, with 12 bases between the two ends. CDR3 region: CASSLVQGDHEKLFF. DNA of the CDR3: TGTGCCAGCAGCTTAGTCCAAGGGGACCATGAAAAACTGTTTTTT.

The J gene is TRBJ2-2, the V gene TRBV6-6; D is perhaps TRBD1 or TRBD2 (6 bases each). CDR3 length: 12 amino acids. Germline V gene data show CDR1 as MNHNY and CDR2 as SVGAGI (reference sequence). The ends were cut back, 6 bases at V and 7 bases at J, with 9 bases in the middle. The CDR3 loop reads CASRRGDGELFF. CDR3 in DNA: TGTGCCAGCAGAAGGGGGGACGGGGAGCTGTTTTTT.

As for this clone: This same CDR3 is encoded by further DNA sequences in the sample. This sequence joins TRBV7-9 and TRBJ2-1; TRBD2 agrees at 10 bases. Per germline, CDR1 SEHNR and CDR2 FQNEAQ (reference sequence). The CDR3 extends over 15 amino acids. Trimming cost V 5 bases and J 4 bases; bases outside gene matches: 5. CDR3 in amino acids: CASSPGTSAYNEQFF. In DNA form, the CDR3 reads TGTGCCAGCAGCCCCGGGACTAGCGCATACAATGAGCAGTTCTTC.

As DNA, the CDR3 is TGTGCCAGCAGCTTTACCGGGCCCCCTTTTGTTAATGAAAAACTGTTTTTT. Protein sequence: CASSFTGPPFVNEKLFF. The chain is built from TRBV11-2 and TRBJ1-4; D uncertain. The CDR3 has 17 amino acids. CDR1 is SGHAT, CDR2 FQNNGV, per germline. Trimming took off 3 bases at V and 4 bases at J, with 18 bases between the two ends.

The chain carries TRBV7-3 and TRBJ2-7; 10 bases line up with TRBD1. The CDR3 is 14 amino acids. Germline CDR1 and CDR2: SGHTA and FQGTGA. Losses at the gene ends were 6 bases for V and 5 bases for J; bases not matched to a gene: 7. Here the CDR3 reads CASRTGQGSHEQYF. CDR3 in DNA: TGTGCCAGCAGAACGGGACAGGGGTCCCACGAGCAGTACTTC.

The rearrangement links TRBV5-6 to TRBJ2-3; TRBD2 agrees at 7 bases. Per the germline V gene, CDR1 is SGHDT and CDR2 is YYEEEE. V shed 4 bases and J 1 base; nucleotides not matched to a gene: 6. The CDR3 spans 15 residues. CDR3 bases: TGTGCCAGCAGCCCGGGGGGAGGGGGCACAGATACGCAGTATTTT. Translation gives CASSPGGGGTDTQYF.

The chain uses TRBV7-2 and TRBJ2-7, with D perhaps TRBD1 or TRBD2 (5 bases each). Germline loops: CDR1 SGHTA, CDR2 FQGNSA. V was pared by 4 bases and J by 0 bases, with 10 bases between. This CDR3 has 14 amino acids. The CDR3 spells CASSSGPSSYEQYF. CDR3 bases: TGTGCCAGCAGCTCGGGACCCAGCTCCTACGAGCAGTACTTC. The whole variable domain, remainder taken from reference TRBV7-2 and TRBJ2-7, is GAGVSQSPSNKVTEKGKDVELRCDPISGHTALYWYRQSLGQGLEFLIYFQGNSAPDKSGLPSDRFSAERTGGSVSTLTIQRTQQEDSAVYLCASSSGPSSYEQYFGPGTRLTVT.

The chain employs TRBV4-3 and TRBJ2-4, with 14 nucleotides matching TRBD2. Losses at the gene ends were 4 bases for V and 1 base for J; bases not matched to a gene: 9. Germline V gives CDR1 LGHNA, CDR2 YSLEER. There are 19 residues in the CDR3. DNA for the CDR3: TGCGCCAGCAGCCCCCGACTAGCGGGAGGGCAAGAGGCCAAAAACATTCAGTACTTC. This gives the protein CASSPRLAGGQEAKNIQYF.

The chain employs TRBV6-1 and TRBJ1-1; D is undetermined. The CDR3 covers 15 residues. Germline-derived CDR1 and CDR2 are MNHNS and SASEGT. V gave up 0 bases and J gave up 1 base, with 9 bases separating them. CDR3: CASSEARRSNTEAFF. CDR3 nucleotide sequence: TGTGCCAGCAGTGAAGCGCGGCGGTCGAACACTGAAGCTTTCTTT.

This rearrangement joins TRBV19 to TRBJ1-4; D unclear. The CDR3 loop spans 14 amino acids. Germline V CDR1 and CDR2: LNHDA, SQIVND (reference sequence). Deletions cut 6 bases from V and 7 bases from J, with 15 bases between. CDR3 DNA: TGTGCCAGTAGGGGAGGAGGGAGCGGTGAAAAACTGTTTTTT. Encoded protein: CASRGGGSGEKLFF.

The V call is TRBV4-1, the J call TRBJ2-1; D remains ambiguous. The V and J ends lost 0 bases and 0 bases respectively, with 15 bases between them. Looked up from germline, CDR1 is MGHRA and CDR2 is YSYEKL. This CDR3 spans 18 amino acids. CDR3 loop: CASSQDASPALSYNEQFF. The DNA for the CDR3 is TGCGCCAGCAGCCAAGATGCTTCCCCAGCGCTCTCCTACAATGAGCAGTTCTTC.

The rearrangement links TRBV11-2 to TRBJ2-7, with TRBD1 matching over 7 bases. With 5 bases clipped from V and 6 bases from J, the junction kept 7 bases outside the gene matches. This CDR3 region has 13 residues. Germline lookup yields CDR1 SGHAT and CDR2 FQNNGV. CDR3 protein: CASSGGQFSEQYF. In DNA, the CDR3 is TGTGCCAGCAGCGGGGGACAGTTCTCCGAGCAGTACTTC. The full variable domain, its missing parts supplied by reference TRBV11-2 and TRBJ2-7, is EAGVAQSPRYKIIEKRQSVAFWCNPISGHATLYWYQQILGQGPKLLIQFQNNGVVDDSQLPKDRFSAERLKGVDSTLKIQPAKLEDSAVYLCASSGGQFSEQYFGPGTRLTVT.

This clone was counted a few times. The gene calls are TRBV6-5 and TRBJ2-3; D not certain. V dropped 7 bases and J dropped 2 bases, with 4 bases sitting between them. The CDR3 has 11 residues. The germline gives CDR1 MNHEY, CDR2 SVGAGI. CDR3 nucleotide sequence: TGTGCCAGCAAGATCACAGATACGCAGTATTTT. Translated: CASKITDTQYF.

The J gene is TRBJ2-6, the V gene TRBV19; D possibly corresponds to TRBD1 (6 bases). The CDR3 length is 17 residues. Germline V CDR1 and CDR2: LNHDA, SQIVND (reference sequence). V was clipped by 8 bases and J by 4 bases, with 21 bases between them. The CDR3 DNA reads as TGTGCCAGTTCCAGCGGAGAGGGGGAATTGGGGGCCAACGTCCTGACTTTC. It yields the protein CASSSGEGELGANVLTF.

This clone was detected once. The J gene is TRBJ1-2, the V gene TRBV7-9; weak D call: TRBD1 (5 bases). The CDR3 sequence is 12 residues long. The germline V and J ends were trimmed by 5 bases and 8 bases, with 12 bases remaining between them. In germline, CDR1 is SEHNR, CDR2 FQNEAQ (reference sequence). The CDR3 sequence is CASSRGDRGYTF. The DNA for the CDR3 is TGTGCCAGCAGCCGTGGGGACCGAGGCTACACCTTC.

V usage is TRBV27 and J usage is TRBJ1-3, with 7 bases aligning to TRBD1. The CDR3 has 16 residues. J gave up 0 bases and V 3 bases, and 5 bases lay outside the gene matches. Germline assignment: CDR1 MNHEY and CDR2 SMNVEV (reference sequence). CDR3 loop: CASSLTGRSSGNTIYF. CDR3 sequence (DNA): TGTGCCAGCAGTTTGACAGGGCGAAGCTCTGGAAACACCATATATTTT.

The rearrangement joins TRBV5-1 to TRBJ1-2, with unresolved D. V was shortened by 0 bases and J by 6 bases, with 9 bases between the two germline ends. The germline V gene encodes CDR1 SGHRS and CDR2 YFSETQ. This CDR3 has 13 amino acids. The CDR3: CASSLETANGYTF. The CDR3 nucleotides read TGCGCCAGCAGCTTGGAGACGGCTAATGGCTACACCTTC.

The table lists this clone with a few counts. This chain connects TRBV10-3 to TRBJ1-1; D gene ambiguous. The CDR3 spans 16 residues. Germline-derived CDR1 and CDR2 are ENHRY and SYGVKD. Between the trimmed V and J ends, which lost 0 bases and 4 bases, there was a span of 15 bases. The CDR3 loop reads CAISESPVGVSTEAFF. The CDR3 DNA reads TGTGCCATCAGTGAGTCCCCCGTGGGTGTGTCCACTGAAGCTTTCTTT.

With regard to this clone: Other nucleotide sequences in the sample specify the same CDR3. The V gene is TRBV28, the J gene TRBJ2-3; D gene unclear. Germline V gene lookup returns CDR1 MDHEN and CDR2 SYDVKM. The V end lost 6 bases, the J end lost 0 bases, and 4 bases lay between the germline ends. The CDR3 length is 12 residues. Here the CDR3 reads CASSPSTDTQYF. The DNA of the CDR3 is TGTGCCAGCAGCCCTAGCACAGATACGCAGTATTTT.